This T cell receptor beta chain was identified during a study of T-cell reconstitution after alpha-beta-depleted transplantation in children. General study findings and limits: Approximately two months post-transplant, alpha-beta T cells reportedly originated from several hundred expanded graft clones. T-cell numbers and diversity one year post-transplant derived largely from freshly generated T cells.

At least ten counts were recorded for this clonotype. Its antigen is unknown. Unique molecular identifiers were incorporated when the TCRbeta library was constructed. TCRdb used MiXCR to reprocess the PCR reads, holding one entry per CDR3 protein. The data hold hundreds of thousands of distinct CDR3 sequences, with roughly 7.8% observed a single time. The CDR3 spans 12 residues. The V and J ends lost 1 base and 7 bases respectively, with 7 bases between them. Germline V lookup: CDR1 MDHEN, CDR2 SYDVKM. This material consisted of peripheral blood, taken 360 days after TCRalphabeta/CD19-depleted stem cell transplant. J is TRBJ2-5 and V is TRBV28, with D maybe TRBD2 (5 bases). This TCR was sampled from a female patient aged 2 to 10 who had a stem cell transplant for Fanconi anemia, so the T cells may come from the graft donor. This chain's CDR3 is CASSLYAGTQYF. Here the CDR3 DNA reads TGTGCCAGCAGTTTATATGCGGGGACCCAGTACTTC.